What follows is one TCR beta chain and its context. This clonotype was counted between two and nine times. It has no known antigen specificity. It has no much larger one-base neighbor in the sample; base qualities were not kept. V is cut by 7 bases and J by 0 bases, and the space between the germline ends is 13 bases. As encoded in the germline V gene, CDR1 is SQVTM while CDR2 is ANQGSEA. The CDR3 sequence holds 14 residues, the cysteine and phenylalanine included. The entry retains the CDR3 DNA only, 42 bases that are in frame from base 1. All donors were healthy Caucasians. Three pairs of female monozygotic twins, all aged 18 to 29 years, were included in the twin cohort. Peripheral blood mononuclear cells were used as the source from which RNA for TCR libraries was isolated. These data come from a study of identical twins (dated by TCRdb to the mid-2010s). Regarding the research as a whole: To test whether fetal clonotypes persist, this study deep-sequenced TCR alpha and beta repertoires from monozygotic twins, from unrelated adults of various ages, and from cord blood. To rule out contamination, the twin experiments were replicated at different times with different library preparation protocols.

The library was made by 5' RACE. The reads were generated on an Illumina HiSeq 2000. A universal primer binding site was added through template switching, and the final cDNA carried a unique molecular identifier so that TCR cDNA molecules could be counted accurately. Specific primers in the conserved constant-segment region were used to synthesize first-strand cDNA for TCR alpha and beta chains. Each cDNA library was double barcoded, with a SMART-Mk sample barcode plus Illumina barcodes, to control for contamination. TruSeq adapter sequences, together with Illumina sample barcodes, were added in two successive PCR steps. Sequencing of the TCR alpha and beta cDNA libraries was done on the Illumina HiSeq platform using custom primers. The original methods were these. Raw reads were processed with MiGEC to extract unique molecular identifiers, and MiXCR was used to determine CDR3 positions. Recombination models were inferred per individual with the repgenHMM and IGoR tools using an EM algorithm. The analysis of shared clonotypes was done with the tcR package in R, with sharing normalized by the product of cloneset sizes. Out-of-frame nonproductive sequences were analyzed to study raw recombination free of thymic and clonal selection effects. TCRdb cleaned the public reads at Q25 with fastp, built clones with MiXCR and kept in-frame beta chains. Each CDR3 protein gets just one entry, which takes the most common genes and DNA from the rows behind it. The V and J calls, along with clone size, are taken from TCRdb and not from the paper's own processing. This sample has around 690,000 distinct CDR3 sequences in its table, and less than 25% of those were observed once. The ten largest clones capture over 4% of the sample.

General study outcomes and caveats: Out-of-frame TCR alpha sequences shared between twins showed an excess of low generation-probability sequences compared with coincidental sharing between unrelated individuals. Out-of-frame TCR alpha sharing in monozygotic twins was systematically underestimated by recombination models, whereas sharing between unrelated individuals was in agreement with the recombination models. In beta out-of-frame sequences, excess twin sharing was weaker, because having fewer shared sequences lowered the signal-to-noise ratio. Zero-insertion analyses could be partly confounded by invariant T cells such as MAIT and iNKT, though diverse VJ usage argued against such confounding for most clonotypes. Abundant cord blood beta clonotypes carried fewer insertions; young adult naive repertoires showed a weaker similar trend, while memory repertoires showed none. Because the same donors could not be followed over many years, conclusions were based on cross-sectional statistical analysis.

The same data also contributed to another study, on T cells expressing NK-cell markers. As noted in the second study: Roughly 8 donors provided sorted CD3+CD56+NKG2C+, CD3+CD56+NKG2C- and CD3+CD56-NKG2C+ T-cell subsets, whose TCR beta-chain repertoires were profiled. Seven of the eight sequenced donors were HCMV-seropositive and one was HCMV-seronegative. To restrict sorting to alphabetaTCR-expressing T cells, an anti-gammadeltaTCR antibody was added in several experiments. In six donors, the dominant CD3+CD56+NKG2C+ clonotypes ranked among the top 10 CD8+ clonotypes, making up roughly 1.0-7.5% of CD8+ T cells. Those dominant clonotypes were again the most abundant among CD3+CD56-NKG2C+ cells in a handful of donors, at 28.3-60.1%. Whether the expanded NKG2C-expressing T cell clones were specific for HCMV antigens was left unclear. Randomly selected healthy volunteers, three men and five women, were used as the eight sequenced donors. To determine HCMV serostatus, a commercial ELISA kit was used to detect HCMV-specific IgG in serum. For five or six donors, unsorted PBMC were also used to sequence bulk peripheral blood T-cell repertoires. MIGEC was used to demultiplex reads and group reads by UMI, and MiTCR was used to assemble and quantify clonotypes. To remove erroneous sequences, TCR cDNA sequences were retained only when supported by two or more reads. The tcR package was used for downstream repertoire analysis, and clonotypes were matched across fractions by CDR3 nucleotide sequence plus V segment. VDJmatch was used to annotate antigen specificity against VDJdb, with one amino acid substitution allowed in CDR3.

The clonotype was recovered from a woman in her late teens or twenties in good health. The material sequenced was PBMCs. The chain joins TRBV29-1 to TRBJ2-1, with the identity of the D gene unclear. The CDR3 reads as follows: CSAPASRSYNEQFF. The nucleotides read TGCAGCGCACCCGCGTCTCGCTCCTACAATGAGCAGTTCTTC.